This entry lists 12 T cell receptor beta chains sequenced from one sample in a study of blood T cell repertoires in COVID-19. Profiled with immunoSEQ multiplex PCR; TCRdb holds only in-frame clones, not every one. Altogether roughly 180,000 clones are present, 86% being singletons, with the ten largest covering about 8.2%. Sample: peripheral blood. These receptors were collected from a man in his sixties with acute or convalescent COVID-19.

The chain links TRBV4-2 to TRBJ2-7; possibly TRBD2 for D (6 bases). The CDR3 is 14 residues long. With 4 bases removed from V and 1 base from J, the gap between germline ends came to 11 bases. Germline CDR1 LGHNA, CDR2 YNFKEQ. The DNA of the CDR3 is TGTGCCAGCAGCCGGGCTAGCGTATCCTACGAGCAGTACTTC. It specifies CASSRASVSYEQYF.

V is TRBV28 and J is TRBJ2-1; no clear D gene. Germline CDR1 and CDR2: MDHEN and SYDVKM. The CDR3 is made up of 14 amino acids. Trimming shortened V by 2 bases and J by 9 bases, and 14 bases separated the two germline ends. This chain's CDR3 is CASSLGNRVVEQFF. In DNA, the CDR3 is TGTGCCAGCAGTTTAGGTAACCGAGTTGTTGAGCAGTTCTTC. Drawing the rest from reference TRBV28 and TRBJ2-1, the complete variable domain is DVKVTQSSRYLVKRTGEKVFLECVQDMDHENMFWYRQDPGLGLRLIYFSYDVKMKEKGDIPEGYSVSREKKERFSLILESASTNQTSMYLCASSLGNRVVEQFFGPGTRLTVL.

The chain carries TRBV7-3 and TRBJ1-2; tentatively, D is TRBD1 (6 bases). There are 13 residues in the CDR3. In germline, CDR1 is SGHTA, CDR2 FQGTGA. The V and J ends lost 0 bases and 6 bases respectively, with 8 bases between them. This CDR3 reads CASSLTRQDGYTF. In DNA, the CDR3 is TGTGCCAGCAGCTTAACGAGACAGGATGGCTACACCTTC. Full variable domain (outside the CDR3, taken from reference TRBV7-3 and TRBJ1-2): GAGVSQTPSNKVTEKGKYVELRCDPISGHTALYWYRQSLGQGPEFLIYFQGTGAADDSGLPNDRFFAVRPEGSVSTLKIQRTERGDSAVYLCASSLTRQDGYTFGSGTRLTVV.

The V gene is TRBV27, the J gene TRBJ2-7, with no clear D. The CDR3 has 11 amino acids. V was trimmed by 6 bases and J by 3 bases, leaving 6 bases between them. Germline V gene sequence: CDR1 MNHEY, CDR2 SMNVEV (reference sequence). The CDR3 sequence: CASRSLYEQYF. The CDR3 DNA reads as TGTGCCAGCAGGTCCCTCTACGAGCAGTACTTC.

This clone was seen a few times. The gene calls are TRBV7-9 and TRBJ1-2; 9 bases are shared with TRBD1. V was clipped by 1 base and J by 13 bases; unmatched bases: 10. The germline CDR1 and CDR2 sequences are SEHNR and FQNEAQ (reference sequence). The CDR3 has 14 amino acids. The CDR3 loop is CASSLEIPGQGTTF. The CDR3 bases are TGTGCCAGCAGCTTAGAGATTCCGGGACAGGGAACCACCTTC.

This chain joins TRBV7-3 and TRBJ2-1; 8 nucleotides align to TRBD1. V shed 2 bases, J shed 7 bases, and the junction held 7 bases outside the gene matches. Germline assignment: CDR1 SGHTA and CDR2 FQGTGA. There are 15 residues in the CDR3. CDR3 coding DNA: TGTGCCAGCAGCTTACAGCAGGGGGCAAGGAATGAGCAGTTCTTC. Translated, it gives CASSLQQGARNEQFF.

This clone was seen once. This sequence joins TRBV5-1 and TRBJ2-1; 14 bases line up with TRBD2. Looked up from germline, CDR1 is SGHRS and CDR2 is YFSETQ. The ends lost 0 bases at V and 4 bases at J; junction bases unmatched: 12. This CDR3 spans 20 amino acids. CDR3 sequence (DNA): TGCGCCAGCAGCTTGGGGGTGACTAGCGGGAGGGGAGCCCTTTACAATGAGCAGTTCTTC. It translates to CASSLGVTSGRGALYNEQFF.

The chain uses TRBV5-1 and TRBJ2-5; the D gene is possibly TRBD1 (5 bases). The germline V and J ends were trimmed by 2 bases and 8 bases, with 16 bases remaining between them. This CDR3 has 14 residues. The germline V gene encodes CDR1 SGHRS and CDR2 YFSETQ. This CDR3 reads CASSFGAGKETQYF. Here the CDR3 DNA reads TGCGCCAGCAGCTTTGGCGCAGGGAAGGAAACCCAGTACTTC.

The DNA for the CDR3 is TGTGCCAGCAGGAAAAAAACCGGGTTTTACCTGCATTTT. Its protein is CASRKKTGFYLHF. The J gene is TRBJ1-5, the V gene TRBV12-3 or TRBV12-4, with D unclear. V shed 6 bases and J shed 15 bases, with 21 bases lying between them. This CDR3 is 13 amino acids long.

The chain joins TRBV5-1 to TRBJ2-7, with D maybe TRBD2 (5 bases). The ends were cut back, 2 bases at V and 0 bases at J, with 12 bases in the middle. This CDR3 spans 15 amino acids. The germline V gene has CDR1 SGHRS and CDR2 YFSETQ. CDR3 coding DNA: TGCGCCAGCAGCTTAGAACCAGGAGGCTCCTACGAGCAGTACTTC. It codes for CASSLEPGGSYEQYF.

The CDR3 sequence: CASSYGGYNSPLHF. The CDR3 DNA reads as TGTGCCAGCAGTTACGGCGGCTATAATTCACCCCTCCACTTT. The J gene is TRBJ1-6, the V gene TRBV6-5; D gene uncertain. Trimming cost V 2 bases and J 3 bases, with 5 bases left between them. The V gene's germline CDR1 is MNHEY and CDR2 SVGAGI. The CDR3 is 14 amino acids.

CDR3: CASSLGTPGLPAKNIQYF. The CDR3, as DNA: TGTGCCAGCAGCTTAGGCACACCGGGACTACCCGCCAAAAACATTCAGTACTTC. The chain joins TRBV7-2 to TRBJ2-4, with 7 nucleotides matching TRBD2. CDR3 length: 18 amino acids. Germline V gives CDR1 SGHTA, CDR2 FQGNSA. The V gene end was trimmed by 1 base and the J gene end by 1 base; junction bases not matched to a gene: 10. Using reference TRBV7-2 and TRBJ2-4 for the parts outside the CDR3, the full variable domain is GAGVSQSPSNKVTEKGKDVELRCDPISGHTALYWYRQSLGQGLEFLIYFQGNSAPDKSGLPSDRFSAERTGGSVSTLTIQRTQQEDSAVYLCASSLGTPGLPAKNIQYFGAGTRLSVL.